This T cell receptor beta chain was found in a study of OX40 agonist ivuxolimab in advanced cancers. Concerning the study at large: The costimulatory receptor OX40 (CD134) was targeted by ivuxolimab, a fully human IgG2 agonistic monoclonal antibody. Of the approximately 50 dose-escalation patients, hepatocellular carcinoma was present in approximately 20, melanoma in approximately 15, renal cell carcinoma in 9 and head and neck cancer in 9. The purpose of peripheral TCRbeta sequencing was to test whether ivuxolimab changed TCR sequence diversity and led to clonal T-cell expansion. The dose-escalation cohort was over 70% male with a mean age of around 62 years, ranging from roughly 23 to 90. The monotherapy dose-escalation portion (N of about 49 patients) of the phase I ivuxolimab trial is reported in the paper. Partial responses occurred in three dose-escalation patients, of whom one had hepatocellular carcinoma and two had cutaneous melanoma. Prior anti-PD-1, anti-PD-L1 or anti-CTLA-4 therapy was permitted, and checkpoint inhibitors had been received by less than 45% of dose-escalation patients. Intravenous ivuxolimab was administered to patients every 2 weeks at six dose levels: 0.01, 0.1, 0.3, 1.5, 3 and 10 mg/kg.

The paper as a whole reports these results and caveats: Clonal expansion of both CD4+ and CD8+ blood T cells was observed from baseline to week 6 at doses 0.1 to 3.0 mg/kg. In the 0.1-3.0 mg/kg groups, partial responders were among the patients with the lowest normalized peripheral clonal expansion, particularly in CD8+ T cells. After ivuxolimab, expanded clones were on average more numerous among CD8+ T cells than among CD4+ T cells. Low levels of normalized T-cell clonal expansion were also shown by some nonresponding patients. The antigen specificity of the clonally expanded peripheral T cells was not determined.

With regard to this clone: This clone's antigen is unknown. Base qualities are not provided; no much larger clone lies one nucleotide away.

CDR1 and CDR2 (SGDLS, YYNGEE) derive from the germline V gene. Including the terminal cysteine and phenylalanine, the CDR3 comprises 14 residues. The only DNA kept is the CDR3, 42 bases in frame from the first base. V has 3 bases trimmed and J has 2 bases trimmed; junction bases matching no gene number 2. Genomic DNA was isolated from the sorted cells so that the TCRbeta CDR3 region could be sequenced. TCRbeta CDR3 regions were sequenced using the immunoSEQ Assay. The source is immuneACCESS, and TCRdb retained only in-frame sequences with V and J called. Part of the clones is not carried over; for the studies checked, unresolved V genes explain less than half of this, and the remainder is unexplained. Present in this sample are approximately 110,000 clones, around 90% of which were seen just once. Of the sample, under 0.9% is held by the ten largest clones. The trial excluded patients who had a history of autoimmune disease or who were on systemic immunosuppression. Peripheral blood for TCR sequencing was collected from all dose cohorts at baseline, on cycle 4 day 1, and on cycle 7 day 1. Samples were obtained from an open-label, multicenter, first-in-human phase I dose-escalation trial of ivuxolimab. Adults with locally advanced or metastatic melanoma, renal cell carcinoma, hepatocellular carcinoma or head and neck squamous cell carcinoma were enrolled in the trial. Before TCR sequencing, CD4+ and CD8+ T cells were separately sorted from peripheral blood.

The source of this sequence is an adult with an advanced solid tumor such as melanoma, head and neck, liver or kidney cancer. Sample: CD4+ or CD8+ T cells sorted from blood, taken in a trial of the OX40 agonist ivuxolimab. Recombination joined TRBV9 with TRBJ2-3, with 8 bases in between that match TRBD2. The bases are TGTGCCAGCAGCGCTAGCGGGTCCACAGATACGCAGTATTTT. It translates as CASSASGSTDTQYF. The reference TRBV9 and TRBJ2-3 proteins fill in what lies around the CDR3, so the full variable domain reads DSGVTQTPKHLITATGQRVTLRCSPRSGDLSVYWYQQSLDQGLQFLIQYYNGEERAKGNILERFSAQQFPDLHSELNLSSLELGDSALYFCASSASGSTDTQYFGPGTRLTVL.